Reported below is one T cell receptor beta chain. The junction shows a germline mismatch at one end, possibly a read error. The data were obtained in a study of tumor-infiltrating lymphocytes in primary liver carcinoma. Background on the study: Each of the samples returned roughly 3.65 to 7.5 million productive TCRbeta reads (a yield similar across tissue types).

Taking about 17-32 mg of unsorted bulk tissue, the authors co-extracted RNA and DNA. TCR beta cDNA was made from 500 ng total RNA with a constant-region primer. Three nested multiplex PCR rounds of slightly modified ARM-PCR generated TCR beta libraries. Two initial PCR rounds of approximately 10 cycles each paired TRBV1-TRBV30 forward primers with a C-beta reverse primer. TCRdb ran MiXCR on the multiplex PCR reads and lists one entry per CDR3 protein. This sample has tens of thousands of distinct CDR3 sequences, with 71% found just once. CDR3 length: 18 amino acids. The sample was liver tumor tissue from sampling region 5. Subset: tumor region T5, tumor centre. The sequence was obtained from a man aged 40-49 years with primary liver carcinoma and hepatitis B virus infection. This chain uses TRBV12-3 or TRBV12-4 with TRBJ2-1; TRBD2 is a possible D gene (6 bases). The CDR3, as DNA: TGTGCCAGCAGTCCTAGGGGAACGGGAGAAAGCTCCTACAACGAGCAGTTCTTC. Its translation is CASSPRGTGESSYNEQFF.